Each of the 27 T cell receptor beta chains below was sequenced from the same sample in a study of cytomegalovirus exposure and HLA in healthy donors. In the PCR, 60 Vbeta and 13 Jbeta primers were used. The table came from immunoSEQ multiplex PCR; TCRdb's copy has only in-frame clones and leaves some out. The table includes roughly 190,000 clones, around 77% detected once. Sequences were obtained from PBMCs. The receptors derive from a female donor in good health and CMV-seronegative.

The rearrangement joins TRBV7-9 to TRBJ1-1; D gene unclear. This CDR3 is built from 14 residues. In germline, CDR1 is SEHNR, CDR2 FQNEAQ (reference sequence). Between the trimmed V and J ends, which lost 1 base and 8 bases, there was a span of 14 bases. The CDR3 sequence: CASSLVTDGSEAFF. The CDR3 coding sequence is TGTGCCAGCAGCTTAGTCACAGATGGTTCCGAAGCTTTCTTT.

The chain combines TRBV11-2 with TRBJ1-2; 10 bases line up with TRBD1. J lost 4 bases, V lost 5 bases, and 13 bases had no gene match. Germline CDR1 SGHAT, CDR2 FQNNGV. There are 17 residues in the CDR3. CDR3 in amino acids: CASSIRSPGQGSYGYTF. The CDR3, as DNA: TGTGCCAGCAGCATCCGCTCTCCGGGACAGGGGTCCTATGGCTACACCTTC.

The rearrangement joins TRBV13 to TRBJ2-7; 11 nucleotides line up with TRBD1. This CDR3 contains 15 residues. Germline trimming cut 4 bases from V and 3 bases from J; bases unmatched to any gene: 5. Germline CDR1 reads PRHDT; CDR2 reads FYEKMQ (reference sequence). The CDR3 loop reads CASSSRTGGVYEQYF. The CDR3 DNA sequence: TGTGCCAGCAGCTCACGGACAGGGGGCGTCTACGAGCAGTACTTC.

Here the CDR3 reads CASSAQGGSDTQYF. The CDR3 DNA reads TGTGCCAGCAGTGCGCAGGGAGGGTCAGATACGCAGTATTTT. V is TRBV6-4 and J is TRBJ2-3, with 7 bases aligning to TRBD2. CDR3 size: 14 residues. The J segment lost 4 bases and the V segment lost 4 bases, leaving 5 bases of the junction unmatched. Germline V gene sequence: CDR1 MRHNA, CDR2 SNTAGT.

The CDR3 DNA reads as TGCGCCAGCAGCCAAGGCCAGGGGAGTGAAAAACTGTTTTTT. Amino acids: CASSQGQGSEKLFF. The chain combines TRBV4-3 with TRBJ1-4; D might be TRBD1 (6 bases). Trimming left V 1 base short and J 7 bases short, with 10 bases between. In germline, CDR1 is LGHNA, CDR2 YSLEER. This CDR3 is 14 amino acids long.

The J gene is TRBJ2-1, the V gene TRBV7-6; D remains unclear. The germline CDR1 and CDR2 sequences are SGHVS and FNYEAQ. Trimming stripped 1 base from V and 10 bases from J, with 11 bases between. The CDR3 has 13 amino acids. In DNA form, the CDR3 reads TGTGCCAGCAGCTTAGACGGCGGCATCGAGCAGTTCTTC. Translated, it gives CASSLDGGIEQFF. The whole variable domain, filled in from reference TRBV7-6 and TRBJ2-1, reads GAGVSQSPRYKVTKRGQDVALRCDPISGHVSLYWYRQALGQGPEFLTYFNYEAQQDKSGLPNDRFSAERPEGSISTLTIQRTEQRDSAMYRCASSLDGGIEQFFGPGTRLTVL.

V usage is TRBV5-1 and J usage is TRBJ2-2; D is uncertain. CDR3 size: 15 residues. V was clipped by 1 base and J by 3 bases, with 10 bases between them. Germline V gene sequence: CDR1 SGHRS, CDR2 YFSETQ. The CDR3 is CASSLLRSDTGELFF. The CDR3 DNA sequence: TGCGCCAGCAGCTTGCTCCGATCGGACACCGGGGAGCTGTTTTTT.

This clone is a singleton in its sample. J is TRBJ2-5 and V is TRBV14; TRBD2 agrees at 10 bases. The better agreement between TRBJ2-7 and the DNA end casts doubt on the J call. Germline lookup yields CDR1 SGHDN and CDR2 FVKESK. The CDR3 spans 18 residues. This chain's CDR3 is CASSPRGRLAGLSYEQYF. Written as DNA, the CDR3 is TGTGCCAGCAGCCCCAGGGGCCGACTAGCGGGTCTCTCCTACGAGCAGTACTTC.

The chain has TRBV10-3 and TRBJ2-1; D may be TRBD2 (6 bases). Trimming took 6 bases from V and 6 from J, leaving 18 bases between them. Germline V gene data show CDR1 as ENHRY and CDR2 as SYGVKD. The CDR3 loop spans 15 amino acids. CDR3 loop: CAIRAAGPPANEQFF. The CDR3 DNA reads TGTGCCATCAGAGCGGCGGGACCCCCGGCCAATGAGCAGTTCTTC.

The CDR3 DNA reads as TGTGCCAGCAGCTTAGCGGACTATCCGACTTCCTACGAGCAGTACTTC. It encodes CASSLADYPTSYEQYF. This sequence joins TRBV7-9 and TRBJ2-7, with D possibly matching TRBD2 (6 bases). The CDR3 consists of 16 residues. Trimming pared 0 bases from V and 1 base from J, leaving 13 bases between. CDR1 is SEHNR, CDR2 FQNEAQ, per germline (reference sequence).

This sequence joins TRBV7-3 and TRBJ1-2; the match to TRBD1 covers 12 bases. Germline V gives CDR1 SGHTA, CDR2 FQGTGA. V lost 5 bases and J lost 3; bases outside the gene matches: 4. The CDR3 totals 15 residues. CDR3 region: CASSDGTGGDYGYTF. For the CDR3, the DNA is TGTGCCAGCAGCGACGGGACAGGGGGCGACTATGGCTACACCTTC.

In nucleotides, the CDR3 is TGTGCCAGCAGCGCCCGTCAGGAAACTAATGAAAAACTGTTTTTT. Translating gives CASSARQETNEKLFF. The V and J genes are TRBV9 and TRBJ1-4; D not resolved. The V end lost 3 bases, the J end lost 1 base, and 10 bases lay between the germline ends. The CDR3 runs 15 residues. CDR1 and CDR2 from the germline V gene are SGDLS and YYNGEE.

This clone showed up just a few times. The J gene is TRBJ1-3, the V gene TRBV19; TRBD1 matches 9 bases. Per germline, CDR1 LNHDA and CDR2 SQIVND (reference sequence). The CDR3 sequence is 13 residues long. After removal of 10 bases from V and 4 bases from J, the junction contained 5 bases not matched to a gene. The DNA of the CDR3 is TGTGCCACCTTTACAGGGGGCGGAAACACCATATATTTT. Amino acids: CATFTGGGNTIYF.

CDR3 amino acids: CASSPGGLVGYTF. CDR3 DNA: TGTGCCAGCAGCCCTGGGGGGTTGGTAGGCTACACCTTC. The chain recombines TRBV28 with TRBJ1-2; possibly TRBD1 for D (5 bases). The germline CDR1 and CDR2 sequences are MDHEN and SYDVKM. Trimming left V 6 bases short and J 8 bases short, with 16 bases between. This CDR3 comprises 13 residues.

The chain has TRBV29-1 and TRBJ2-4; D may be TRBD1 (5 bases). This CDR3 spans 12 amino acids. The V and J ends lost 4 bases and 6 bases respectively, with 10 bases between them. The germline CDR1 and CDR2 sequences are SQVTM and ANQGSEA. CDR3 nucleotide sequence: TGCAGCGTTGCCGACAGTGGAAACATTCAGTACTTC. Translated: CSVADSGNIQYF.

J is TRBJ2-7 and V is TRBV27, with D uncertain. The V end was cut by 3 bases, the J end by 5 bases, with 20 bases between. Looked up from germline, CDR1 is MNHEY and CDR2 is SMNVEV (reference sequence). The CDR3 is 16 residues long. This CDR3 reads CASSFRLRPPIHEQYF. CDR3 coding DNA: TGTGCCAGCAGTTTTCGGTTGCGGCCCCCGATACACGAGCAGTACTTC.

This chain links TRBV7-3 with TRBJ1-6; D unclear. The ends were cut back, 5 bases at V and 7 bases at J, with 18 bases in the middle. The CDR3 extends over 16 amino acids. Germline CDR1 reads SGHTA; CDR2 reads FQGTGA. The CDR3 DNA follows: TGTGCCAGCAGCCAACAGAGCCCCTCAGTAAATTCACCCCTCCACTTT. Its translation is CASSQQSPSVNSPLHF.

The CDR3 loop reads CASSHFAGVYNSPLHF. The CDR3 DNA follows: TGTGCCAGCAGCCACTTCGCAGGGGTTTATAATTCACCCCTCCACTTT. The chain joins TRBV9 to TRBJ1-6, with D possibly TRBD1 on 6 matching bases. The V and J ends lost 4 bases and 4 bases respectively, with 15 bases between them. This CDR3 has 16 amino acids. Germline loops: CDR1 SGDLS, CDR2 YYNGEE.

This chain links TRBV28 with TRBJ1-6; no definite D call. Trimming cost V 6 bases and J 7 bases, with 7 bases left between them. This CDR3 has 12 residues. Germline CDR1 and CDR2: MDHEN and SYDVKM. The CDR3 region is CASRTGNSPLHF. The CDR3 nucleotides are TGTGCCAGCAGGACGGGGAATTCACCCCTCCACTTT.

The rearrangement joins TRBV6-5 to TRBJ1-1, with 7 bases that match TRBD1. V was pared by 6 bases and J by 8 bases, with 15 bases of the junction left unmatched. The CDR3 has 15 residues. Germline V CDR1 and CDR2: MNHEY, SVGAGI. CDR3 bases: TGTGCCAGCAGCCTCAGTCCCGGGACAGCGATGGAAGCTTTCTTT. Encoded protein: CASSLSPGTAMEAFF.

The chain employs TRBV27 and TRBJ2-1; TRBD1 might be the D (6 bases). This CDR3 has 17 amino acids. The ends were cut back, 2 bases at V and 0 bases at J, with 14 bases in the middle. Germline values: CDR1 MNHEY, CDR2 SMNVEV (reference sequence). The CDR3 protein is CASSLSGGPSSYNEQFF. CDR3 nucleotide sequence: TGTGCCAGCAGTTTAAGTGGGGGCCCGAGCTCCTACAATGAGCAGTTCTTC.

This chain links TRBV15 with TRBJ2-1; 9 bases agree with TRBD1. Germline V lookup: CDR1 LNHNV, CDR2 YYDKDF (reference sequence). V shed 5 bases and J 4 bases; nucleotides not matched to a gene: 9. CDR3 length: 16 residues. The CDR3 DNA reads TGTGCCACCAGCGCTGACAGGGGGTTTGAATACAATGAGCAGTTCTTC. Translation: CATSADRGFEYNEQFF.

This rearrangement joins TRBV29-1 to TRBJ2-1; D is perhaps TRBD2 (5 bases). Per the germline V gene, CDR1 is SQVTM and CDR2 is ANQGSEA. The CDR3 consists of 13 residues. The ends were cut back, 4 bases at V and 15 bases at J, with 22 bases in the middle. The CDR3 nucleotides read TGCAGCGTTGGCTCCCCGAGACTACGTTTGGGGTTCTTC. It codes for CSVGSPRLRLGFF.

This clone has more than one count but fewer than ten. The rearrangement uses TRBV5-6 and TRBJ1-6, with a possible D match to TRBD1 (6 bases). The germline V and J ends were trimmed by 0 bases and 10 bases, with 17 bases remaining between them. The germline V gene has CDR1 SGHDT and CDR2 YYEEEE. CDR3 length: 16 residues. The CDR3, as DNA: TGTGCCAGCAGCTTGGTGCGTTCGACAGGTGGCTCACCCCTCCACTTT. This sequence encodes CASSLVRSTGGSPLHF.

A word on this clone: At one of its ends the junction is not consistent with the germline gene, which may arise from a read error. The DNA for the CDR3 is TGTGCCACCAGTGACAGGGAAAGCCACGAGCAGTACTTC. Translation: CATSDRESHEQYF. The genes are TRBV10-3 and TRBJ2-5, with TRBD1 matching 7 bases. The end of the DNA aligns better with TRBJ2-7, so the J call may be wrong. The CDR3 is 13 residues long. The germline V gene has CDR1 ENHRY and CDR2 SYGVKD.

The chain has TRBV6-6 and TRBJ1-5; 10 bases match TRBD1. CDR1 and CDR2 (germline): MNHNY, SVGAGI (reference sequence). V lost 3 bases to trimming and J lost 11 bases; unmatched junction nucleotides: 10. This CDR3 has 15 amino acids. The CDR3 DNA is TGTGCCAGCAGTTATGGGACAGGGGCCTCGTTGGCCCAGCATTTT. The encoded protein is CASSYGTGASLAQHF.

The V gene is TRBV30, the J gene TRBJ1-5, with D possibly being TRBD1 (6 bases). V gave up 5 bases and J gave up 5 bases, with 13 bases separating them. The CDR3 is 13 residues long. The germline CDR1 and CDR2 sequences are GTSNPN and SVGIG (reference sequence). The CDR3 loop reads CAWAQGRDQPQHF. The CDR3, as DNA: TGTGCCTGGGCACAGGGTCGCGATCAGCCCCAGCATTTT.